Listed below are T cell receptor beta chains from one sample, sequenced in a study of early T cells in non-severe SARS-CoV-2 infection. Via MiXCR, TCRdb re-called the 5' RACE reads, giving one row per CDR3 protein. The table lists 59,000 or so distinct CDR3 sequences, 10% to 15% of them singletons, with about 1.3% in the top ten. This material consisted of whole blood, taken at baseline. All receptors derive from an adult who was a healthcare worker with PCR-confirmed SARS-CoV-2 infection or an uninfected control (not recorded which). Each CDR3 is given with its conserved first and last residue. Fields, in order: V gene, D gene, J gene, clone size, CDR3 DNA, CDR3 protein. A D gene is named only where the DNA matches it firmly. A row's size may be missing; if present it is once, few, many or a size class.

>TRBV7-2|-|TRBJ2-3|few
TGTGCCAGCAGCTATACAGGGCCCACAGATACGCAGTATTTT
CASSYTGPTDTQYF
>TRBV2|-|TRBJ2-1|-
TGTGCCAGCAGTGAAGCGCCCCCCACCCGAGAGCAGTTCTTC
CASSEAPPTREQFF
>TRBV18|TRBD1|TRBJ1-3|few
TGTGCCAGCTCAAGCCCGACAGGGATATCTGGAAACACCATATATTTT
CASSSPTGISGNTIYF
>TRBV12-5|-|TRBJ2-3|-
TGTGCTAGTGGTTTGCCTATAAAGCAGGAATGGAGCACAGATACGCAGTATTTT
CASGLPIKQEWSTDTQYF
>TRBV19|TRBD2|TRBJ2-2|few
TGTGCCAGCAGCTCACTAGCGGGGGAGGGTACCGGGGAGCTGTTTTTT
CASSSLAGEGTGELFF
>TRBV28|TRBD2|TRBJ2-1|few
TGTGCCAGCAGTTCCCTGCTCAGCGGGGGATCGCAGTTCTTC
CASSSLLSGGSQFF
>TRBV4-2|TRBD1|TRBJ2-1|few
TGTGCCAGCAGCCAAGATGTGAGACAGGGACCCTACAATGAGCAGTTCTTC
CASSQDVRQGPYNEQFF
>TRBV12-3/TRBV12-4|-|TRBJ1-1|-
TGTGCCAGCAGTTCTAGAGGGGGTACTGAAGCTTTCTTT
CASSSRGGTEAFF
>TRBV20-1|TRBD1|TRBJ1-1|few
TGCAGTGCTCGATTATCGACAGGGGTTTTTCCTGAAGCTTTCTTT
CSARLSTGVFPEAFF
>TRBV28|TRBD2|TRBJ2-7|-
TGTGCCAGCAGTTTAGATAGCGGGAGCTTCTCCTACGAGCAGTACTTC
CASSLDSGSFSYEQYF
>TRBV6-1|-|TRBJ2-4|-
TGTGCCAGCAGTGAATGGACCATTCAGTACTTC
CASSEWTIQYF
>TRBV6-6|-|TRBJ2-1|-
TGTGCCAGCAGTTACGGGGGAACAAATGAGCAGTTCTTC
CASSYGGTNEQFF
>TRBV25-1|-|TRBJ2-7|many
TGTGCCAGCATCGAAAGCGGTGGAGGGGGCGGATTCGGCGAGCAGTACTTC
CASIESGGGGGFGEQYF
>TRBV2|-|TRBJ2-7|many
TGTGCCAGCATCCGACTAGGTGCCTCCTACGAGCAGTACTTC
CASIRLGASYEQYF
>TRBV20-1|TRBD2|TRBJ2-1|-
TGCAGTGCTACCGACGGGACTAGCGGAACCTACAATGAGCAGTTCTTC
CSATDGTSGTYNEQFF
>TRBV6-1|-|TRBJ2-3|-
TGTGCCAGCAGTGAAATCACAGATACGCAGTATTTT
CASSEITDTQYF
>TRBV20-1|-|TRBJ1-3|-
TGCAGTGCTGCCCCGGCAGGCTCTGGAAACACCATATATTTT
CSAAPAGSGNTIYF
>TRBV4-3|-|TRBJ2-1|-
TGCGCCAGCAGCCAAGGCGCCGTAGGGAACAATGAGCAGTTCTTC
CASSQGAVGNNEQFF
>TRBV30|-|TRBJ2-2|-
TGTGCCTGGAGTATTGGAGAGAACACCGGGGAGCTGTTTTTT
CAWSIGENTGELFF
>TRBV20-1|-|TRBJ1-1|few
TGCAGTGCTAGAGACAGGGTTCACACTGAAGCTTTCTTT
CSARDRVHTEAFF
>TRBV7-6|TRBD1|TRBJ2-7|many
TGTGCCAGCAGCTCGGGACAGGTAAAAGGCGAGCAGTACTTC
CASSSGQVKGEQYF
>TRBV11-2|-|TRBJ1-2|few
TGTGCCAGCAGCTCCCTGACAAGGGAGAGAGGTGGCTACACCTTC
CASSSLTRERGGYTF
>TRBV29-1|-|TRBJ1-5|many
TGCAGCGTTGGGTCTCTTAGAAATCAGCCCCAGCATTTT
CSVGSLRNQPQHF
>TRBV6-1|TRBD1|TRBJ1-1|once
TGTGCCAGCAGATTTGACAGGGCAGGCACTGAAGCTTTCTTT
CASRFDRAGTEAFF
>TRBV20-1|-|TRBJ2-1|many
TGCAGTGCTAATGAGGGGAGAAAAGTTTTCAATGAGCAGTTCTTC
CSANEGRKVFNEQFF
>TRBV2|TRBD1|TRBJ2-7|-
TGTGTCAGCAGTCCCCGGGACAGGACCTACGAGCAGTACTTC
CVSSPRDRTYEQYF
>TRBV9|TRBD1|TRBJ2-3|-
TGTGCCAGCAGCTTACGACAGGGGTGGTCTAGCACAGATACGCAGTATTTT
CASSLRQGWSSTDTQYF
>TRBV12-3/TRBV12-4|TRBD2|TRBJ2-7|-
TGTGCCAGCAGCTACGAGGGACTAGCGGGAGGCGTGCAGTACTTC
CASSYEGLAGGVQYF
>TRBV29-1|TRBD1|TRBJ2-7|-
TGCAGCGTTGAAGATCGCGAAGGGGGCTTTGAGCAGTACTTC
CSVEDREGGFEQYF
>TRBV19|-|TRBJ1-5|few
TGTGCCAGTAGTCCTCCGACGGGATCGGGGGAGCCCCAGCATTTT
CASSPPTGSGEPQHF
>TRBV11-2|-|TRBJ2-5|-
TGTGCCAGCGCCTCTCCTGTGGGGCGTGAGACCCAGTACTTC
CASASPVGRETQYF
>TRBV29-1|TRBD1|TRBJ1-3|-
TGCAGCGTTGACCGGGACAGGGGAATTGGAAACACCATATATTTT
CSVDRDRGIGNTIYF
>TRBV9|-|TRBJ2-5|-
TGTGCCAGCAGCGTAGAGGCCACCCCCGGCTGGGAGACCCAGTACTTC
CASSVEATPGWETQYF
>TRBV6-2/TRBV6-3|TRBD2|TRBJ2-1|few
TGTGCCAGCAGAAACCACGCGGGGGGAGTTGAGCAGTTCTTC
CASRNHAGGVEQFF
>TRBV7-9|TRBD1|TRBJ1-2|few
TGTGCCAGCAGCTTCGAAAGGACAGGGGATGGCTACACCTTC
CASSFERTGDGYTF
>TRBV30|-|TRBJ1-1|-
TGTGCCTGGGCTCCCCTATGGGTGGCCACTGAAGCTTTCTTT
CAWAPLWVATEAFF
>TRBV7-2|TRBD2|TRBJ2-3|-
TGTGTCAGCAGCTCCAGCGGGGGGGACACAGATACGCAGTATTTT
CVSSSSGGDTDTQYF
>TRBV27|TRBD2|TRBJ2-5|few
TGTGCCAGCAGGCGACGGCGGGGGGGTCAGGAGACCCAGTACTTC
CASRRRRGGQETQYF
>TRBV19|-|TRBJ2-3|many
TGTGCCATAAGTCACAGGTACACTAGCACAGATACGCAGTATTTT
CAISHRYTSTDTQYF
>TRBV11-2|TRBD1|TRBJ2-2|-
TGTGCCAGCAGCCGACAGGGGGCGGGCGGGGAGCTGTTTTTT
CASSRQGAGGELFF
>TRBV18|-|TRBJ1-1|once
TGTGCCAGCTCACTTGTTAGTGCGGTTGGAGCGTCGAACACTGAAGCTTTCTTT
CASSLVSAVGASNTEAFF
>TRBV20-1|-|TRBJ2-7|many
TGCAGTGCTAGAGATAATCGGTTCTACGAGCAGTACTTC
CSARDNRFYEQYF